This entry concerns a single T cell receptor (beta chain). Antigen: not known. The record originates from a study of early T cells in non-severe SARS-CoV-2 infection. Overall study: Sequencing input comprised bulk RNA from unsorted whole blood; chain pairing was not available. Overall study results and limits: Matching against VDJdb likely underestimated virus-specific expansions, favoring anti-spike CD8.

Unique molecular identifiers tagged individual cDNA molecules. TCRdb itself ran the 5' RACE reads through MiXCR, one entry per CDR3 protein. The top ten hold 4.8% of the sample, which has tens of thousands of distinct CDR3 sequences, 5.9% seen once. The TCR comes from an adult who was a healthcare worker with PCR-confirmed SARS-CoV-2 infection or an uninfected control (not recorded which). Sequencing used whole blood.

The CDR3 loop is CASISDREEQYF. CDR3 nucleotide sequence: TGTGCCAGCATCTCGGACAGGGAGGAGCAGTACTTC. The gene calls are TRBV28 and TRBJ2-7; TRBD1 matches at 8 bases. CDR3 length: 12 amino acids. The V gene end was trimmed by 7 bases and the J gene end by 7 bases; junction bases not matched to a gene: 6. The germline gives CDR1 MDHEN, CDR2 SYDVKM.